This T cell receptor beta chain stems from a study of blood T cell repertoires in COVID-19. Study-level information: From T cells, B-cell-depleted T cells, or PBMCs came the material, which was cDNA or gDNA.

The repertoire was sequenced with immunoSEQ multiplex PCR; TCRdb's copy has only in-frame clones and lacks some. The table shows roughly 68,000 clones, with roughly nine tenths occurring only once. Recruited during active infection, patients (from Seattle) were subsequently followed longitudinally. Trimming removed 6 bases from V and 4 bases from J, with 12 bases in between. Looked up from germline, CDR1 is SGHAT and CDR2 is FQDESV (reference sequence). The CDR3 loop spans 14 amino acids. V gene TRBV11-1 combines with J gene TRBJ1-4, with D possibly TRBD1 on 6 matching bases. The TCR originated in a man aged 35 to 55 with COVID-19, enrolled during active disease. The sequencing input was peripheral blood. CDR3 region: CASRSGQLNEKLFF. In nucleotides, the CDR3 is TGTGCCAGCAGATCCGGACAGCTTAATGAAAAACTGTTTTTT.